This T cell receptor (beta chain) was captured in a study of shared clonotypes between healthy human individuals. As for the study in general: CD8 memory received one plate per donor, CD8 naive two, CD4 memory three and CD4 naive three.

The CDR3 extends over 12 amino acids. The germline CDR1 and CDR2 sequences are SGHAT and FQNNGV. Deletions cut 0 bases from V and 3 bases from J, with 2 bases between. Cells designated naive CD8 were CD45RO-negative and were positively selected for CCR7, with terminally differentiated effector memory CD45RA+ cells excluded. Study conclusions and caveats: Genetic and exposure-history diversity was limited by the few donors.

The method was immunoSEQ multiplex PCR; TCRdb's version includes in-frame clones alone and lacks a portion of them. Of about 2 million clones in the sample, about 95% were seen once. This clone was seen a handful of times. The target antigen is unknown. Sequencing input: naive CD8+ T cells sorted from blood. The TCR comes from a man between 18 and 35 years old in good health. This sequence joins TRBV11-2 and TRBJ1-2; unclear D gene. CDR3 in amino acids: CASSLDYYGYTF. CDR3 in DNA: TGTGCCAGCAGCTTAGATTACTATGGCTACACCTTC.